This T cell receptor (beta chain) was captured by sequencing in a study of blood T cell repertoires in COVID-19. Across the whole study: Samples of COVID-19 (acute and convalescent) were obtained from the United States, Italy and Spain. PBMCs, B-cell-depleted T cells, or T cells were the source of the cDNA or gDNA that made up the material.

In the original processing: Counts of nucleated cells, estimated from reference gene primer amplification, were obtained. This table comes from immunoSEQ multiplex PCR, and its TCRdb copy is limited to in-frame clones, with some not included. That table furnishes V, J and clone size, whereas the DNA furnished D and trimming. The table includes roughly 500,000 clones, 75% to 90% detected once. This CDR3 has 15 residues. Between the trimmed V and J ends, which lost 1 base and 1 base, there was a span of 5 bases. CDR1 is LNHNV, CDR2 YYDKDF, per germline (reference sequence). Seattle's cohort entered during active infection and was followed longitudinally. This clone appeared a few times. This CDR3 is also generated by other DNA sequences in the sample.

The sequence was collected from a man aged 18 to 30 with COVID-19, enrolled during active disease. The sample comprised peripheral blood. This chain uses TRBV15 with TRBJ2-6; D is uncertain. The CDR3 sequence: CATSRAGSGANVLTF. The CDR3 nucleotides read TGTGCCACCAGCAGAGCAGGATCTGGGGCCAACGTCCTGACTTTC.